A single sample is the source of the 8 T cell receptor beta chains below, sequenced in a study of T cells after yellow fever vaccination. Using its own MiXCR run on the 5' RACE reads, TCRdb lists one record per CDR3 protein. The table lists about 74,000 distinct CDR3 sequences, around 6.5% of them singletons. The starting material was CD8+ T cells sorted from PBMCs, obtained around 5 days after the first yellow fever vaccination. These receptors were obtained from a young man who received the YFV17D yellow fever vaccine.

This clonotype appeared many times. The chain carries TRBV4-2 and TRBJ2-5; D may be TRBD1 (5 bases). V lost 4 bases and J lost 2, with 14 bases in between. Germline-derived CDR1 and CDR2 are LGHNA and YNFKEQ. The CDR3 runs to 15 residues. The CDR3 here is CASSPYGRDQETQYF. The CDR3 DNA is TGTGCCAGCAGCCCTTACGGCAGGGATCAAGAGACCCAGTACTTC.

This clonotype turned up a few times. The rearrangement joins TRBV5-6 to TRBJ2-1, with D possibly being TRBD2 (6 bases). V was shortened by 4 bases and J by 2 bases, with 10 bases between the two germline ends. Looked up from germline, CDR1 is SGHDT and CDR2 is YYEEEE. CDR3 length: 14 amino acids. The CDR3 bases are TGTGCCAGCAGCGCCGGGACTGCCTACAATGAGCAGTTCTTC. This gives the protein CASSAGTAYNEQFF. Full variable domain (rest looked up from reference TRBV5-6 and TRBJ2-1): DAGVTQSPTHLIKTRGQQVTLRCSPKSGHDTVSWYQQALGQGPQFIFQYYEEEERQRGNFPDRFSGHQFPNYSSELNVNALLLGDSALYLCASSAGTAYNEQFFGPGTRLTVL.

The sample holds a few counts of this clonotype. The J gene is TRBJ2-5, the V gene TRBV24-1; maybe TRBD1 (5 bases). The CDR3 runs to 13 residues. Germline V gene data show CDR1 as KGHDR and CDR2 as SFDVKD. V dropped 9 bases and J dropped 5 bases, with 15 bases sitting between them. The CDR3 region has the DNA TGTGCCACCGAAGACAGACAATGGGAGACCCAGTACTTC. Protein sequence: CATEDRQWETQYF.

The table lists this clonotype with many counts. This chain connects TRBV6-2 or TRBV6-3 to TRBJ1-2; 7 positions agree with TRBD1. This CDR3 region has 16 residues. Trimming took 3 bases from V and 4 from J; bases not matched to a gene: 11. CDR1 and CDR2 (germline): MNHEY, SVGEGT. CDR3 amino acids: CASSYLLRGQTYGYTF. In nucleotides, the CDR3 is TGTGCCAGCAGTTATTTGCTAAGGGGACAGACCTATGGCTACACCTTC.

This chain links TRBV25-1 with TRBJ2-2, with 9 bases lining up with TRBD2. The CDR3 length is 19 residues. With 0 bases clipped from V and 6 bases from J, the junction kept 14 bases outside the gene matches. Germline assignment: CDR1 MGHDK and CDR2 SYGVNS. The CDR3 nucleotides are TGTGCCAGCAGTGAATACCGACTAGCGGAGCTCATTCGGGCCGGGGAGCTGTTTTTT. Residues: CASSEYRLAELIRAGELFF.

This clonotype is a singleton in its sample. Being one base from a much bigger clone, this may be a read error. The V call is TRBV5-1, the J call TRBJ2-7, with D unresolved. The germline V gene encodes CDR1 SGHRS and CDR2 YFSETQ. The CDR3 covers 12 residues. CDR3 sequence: CARSLDGYEQYV. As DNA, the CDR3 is TGCGCCAGAAGCTTGGATGGCTACGAGCAGTACGTC.

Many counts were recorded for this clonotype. The CDR3 sequence is CASSLGDQETQYF. CDR3 DNA: TGCGCCAGCAGCTTGGGGGACCAAGAGACCCAGTACTTC. The rearrangement links TRBV5-1 to TRBJ2-5; D gene uncertain. Trimming shortened V by 0 bases and J by 0 bases, and 3 bases separated the two germline ends. There are 13 residues in the CDR3. Germline V gives CDR1 SGHRS, CDR2 YFSETQ.

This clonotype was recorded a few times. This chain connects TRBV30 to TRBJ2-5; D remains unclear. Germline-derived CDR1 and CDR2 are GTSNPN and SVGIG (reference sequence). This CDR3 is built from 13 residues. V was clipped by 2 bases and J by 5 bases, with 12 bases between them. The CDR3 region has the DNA TGTGCCTGGAGTTCCCTGTCCGGTGAGACCCAGTACTTC. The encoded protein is CAWSSLSGETQYF.